Included here is one T cell receptor (beta chain) sequence, with context. Only in-frame clones appear in the TCRdb table, and some are missing; sequencing was by immunoSEQ multiplex PCR. The sample holds fewer than 250,000 clones, roughly four fifths seen once. The sample originates from a study of blood T cell repertoires in COVID-19. As for the study in general: COVID-19 samples, acute and convalescent, were from the United States, Italy and Spain.

The CDR3 spans 12 residues. V was clipped by 4 bases and J by 3 bases, with 7 bases between them. CDR1 MNHEY and CDR2 SMNVEV come from the germline V gene (reference sequence). The sequenced sample was peripheral blood. V gene TRBV27 combines with J gene TRBJ2-7; tentative D call: TRBD1 (6 bases). The TCR was taken from a woman in her thirties or forties with acute or convalescent COVID-19. CDR3 region: CASSSQGYEQYF. As DNA, the CDR3 is TGTGCCAGCAGTTCACAGGGCTACGAGCAGTACTTC.